A selection of T cell receptor beta chains follows, all from one sample in a study of control samples from healthy donors and cancer patients. Assay used: immunoSEQ multiplex PCR; TCRdb lists only in-frame clones, some missing. Here the sample spans around 99,000 clones, approximately 90% being singletons. The sequenced sample consisted of blood. The receptor source for this set is a woman aged 45 to 65 in good health. The CDR3 runs from the conserved cysteine through the conserved F or W. The order of the fields is CDR3 length, clone size, V gene, J gene, D gene, CDR3 DNA, CDR3 protein. The D gene is left open where the match is weak. Clone size is not always given. Where it is, it says once, few, many or a class for expanded clones.

16	-	TRBV9	TRBJ2-3	TRBD2	TGTGCCAGCAGCGTAGTTCAAGCGGGAACCGCAGATACGCAGTATTTT	CASSVVQAGTADTQYF
18	-	TRBV18	TRBJ2-6	-	TGTGCCAGCTCACACCGGGCCCACCTATTCTCTGGGGCCAACGTCCTGACTTTC	CASSHRAHLFSGANVLTF
17	-	TRBV27	TRBJ1-5	TRBD1	TGTGCCAGCAGCCAGCGGGACAGGCAGTGGCCAGATCAGCCCCAGCATTTT	CASSQRDRQWPDQPQHF
16	-	TRBV7-2	TRBJ1-1	-	TGTGCCAGCAGCTCACAAGGGGGGCGTAGCTTGGCTGAAGCTTTCTTT	CASSSQGGRSLAEAFF
14	-	TRBV7-2	TRBJ2-5	TRBD2	TGTGCCAGCGGGCAACTAGCGGGCGGGGAGACCCAGTACTTC	CASGQLAGGETQYF
15	few	TRBV30	TRBJ1-2	-	TGTGCCTGGAGTGTCTGGGCGGGGGGGAACTATGGCTACACCTTC	CAWSVWAGGNYGYTF
18	-	TRBV3-1/TRBV3-2	TRBJ2-7	TRBD1	TGTGCCAGCAGCCAAGTTCCCCCAGGCGGGACAGGGCTTAACGAGCAGTACTTC	CASSQVPPGGTGLNEQYF
14	once	TRBV11-3	TRBJ2-3	-	TGTGCCAGCAGCTTAGATGCTAGCACAGATACGCAGTATTTT	CASSLDASTDTQYF
15	-	TRBV5-1	TRBJ2-2	TRBD1	TGCGCCAGCAGCCCTAGACAGGGTGGCACCGGGGAGCTGTTTTTT	CASSPRQGGTGELFF
16	-	TRBV3-1/TRBV3-2	TRBJ2-1	-	TGTGCCAGCAGCCCCTGCCCTCGGGTCAACTACAATGAGCAGTTCTTC	CASSPCPRVNYNEQFF
19	-	TRBV10-3	TRBJ1-6	TRBD1	TGTGCCATCAGTGAGCCCGAAGGGGGCCGGGGCTCCTATAATTCACCCCTCCACTTT	CAISEPEGGRGSYNSPLHF
11	-	TRBV12-3/TRBV12-4	TRBJ1-6	-	TGTGCCAGCAGTTCGGGATCACCCCTCCACTTT	CASSSGSPLHF
14	-	TRBV24-1	TRBJ2-3	-	TGTGCCACCAGTGCGGGGGGCGGAGGGGGTACGCAGTATTTT	CATSAGGGGGTQYF
14	-	TRBV7-2	TRBJ2-3	-	TGTGCCAGCAGCTTACGAGCTAGCACAGATACGCAGTATTTT	CASSLRASTDTQYF
19	few	TRBV19	TRBJ1-5	TRBD1	TGTGCCAGTACTTTATTAACACAGGGGGCGCGAGGTAGCAATCAGCCCCAGCATTTT	CASTLLTQGARGSNQPQHF
16	-	TRBV18	TRBJ1-2	TRBD1	TGTGCCAGCTCATCACCCAATTCGGACAGGGCGGGCGGCTACACCTTC	CASSSPNSDRAGGYTF
14	-	TRBV6-6	TRBJ2-2	-	TGTGCCAGCAGTTCCCCGGTGTCCCGCGGGGAGCTGTTTTTT	CASSSPVSRGELFF
17	-	TRBV7-8	TRBJ2-3	TRBD2	TGTGCCAGCAGCTTGGCTTTAACTAGCGGGAGAAGCGATACGCAGTATTTT	CASSLALTSGRSDTQYF
14	-	TRBV5-4	TRBJ1-4	TRBD1	TGTGCCAGCAGCCTCCGGGACAGGAATGAAAAACTGTTTTTT	CASSLRDRNEKLFF
16	once	TRBV28	TRBJ1-4	-	TGTGCCAGCAGTCAGGGTTGGGGACAAGTTAATGAAAAACTGTTTTTT	CASSQGWGQVNEKLFF
16	-	TRBV7-8	TRBJ1-6	TRBD1	TGTGCCAGCAGCTTAGATGTGGGACAGGGGAATTCACCCCTCCACTTT	CASSLDVGQGNSPLHF
14	-	TRBV11-2	TRBJ1-1	TRBD1	TGTGCCAGCAGCTTCGGACAGGGCAGGACTGAAGCTTTCTTT	CASSFGQGRTEAFF
17	-	TRBV5-8	TRBJ2-2	-	TGTGCCAGCAGCTTGGTTCGTCTAAACCCAAACACCGGGGAGCTGTTTTTT	CASSLVRLNPNTGELFF
12	once	TRBV29-1	TRBJ1-1	-	TGCAGCGCCCAGAAGTTGTTCACTGAAGCTTTCTTT	CSAQKLFTEAFF
15	-	TRBV10-2	TRBJ1-6	TRBD1	TGCGCCAGCAGTGAGTCGACAGGGGGTAATTCACCCCTCCACTTT	CASSESTGGNSPLHF
12	-	TRBV7-6	TRBJ2-3	-	TGTGCCAGCAGCCATAGGGAAGATACGCAGTATTTT	CASSHREDTQYF
13	-	TRBV3-1/TRBV3-2	TRBJ2-3	-	TGTGCCAGCAGCCAAGGGTCACAAGATACGCAGTATTTT	CASSQGSQDTQYF
16	once	TRBV25-1	TRBJ2-1	-	TGTGCCAGCAGCGAAGAGGGATACTATTCCTACAATGAGCAGTTCTTC	CASSEEGYYSYNEQFF
15	-	TRBV14	TRBJ1-1	-	TGTGCCAGCAGCCAAGACGGATTAAAGAGCACTGAAGCTTTCTTT	CASSQDGLKSTEAFF
14	-	TRBV10-1	TRBJ2-3	TRBD2	TGCGCCAGCACCCCGGGGGGACGGACAGATACGCAGTATTTT	CASTPGGRTDTQYF
13	-	TRBV12-3/TRBV12-4	TRBJ1-1	-	TGTGCCAGCAGTTTTGTTCTTGGTGATGAAGCTTTCTTT	CASSFVLGDEAFF
13	-	TRBV6-5	TRBJ2-1	-	TGTGCCAGCACTAGCAACTCCTACAATGAGCAGTTCTTC	CASTSNSYNEQFF
15	-	TRBV3-1/TRBV3-2	TRBJ1-1	-	TGTGCCAGCAGCCAAGATCGGGGACCCCACACTGAAGCTTTCTTT	CASSQDRGPHTEAFF
17	-	TRBV27	TRBJ2-3	TRBD2	TGTGCCAGCAGTCGCGGGGGGACGACTAGCGCGACAGATACGCAGTATTTT	CASSRGGTTSATDTQYF
18	-	TRBV27	TRBJ2-5	TRBD1	TGTGCCACCTCAACCGTGCCCCCCCGGGACAGGGTACGAGAGACCCAGTACTTC	CATSTVPPRDRVRETQYF
16	-	TRBV5-8	TRBJ2-2	TRBD2	TGTGCCAGCAGCCCGGAACTAGCGGCAAACACCGGGGAGCTGTTTTTT	CASSPELAANTGELFF
14	-	TRBV7-9	TRBJ1-4	-	TGTGCCAGCAGCTTGACATCGTTTTCTGAAAAACTGTTTTTT	CASSLTSFSEKLFF
16	-	TRBV19	TRBJ1-1	-	TGTGCCAGTATTAGAATAAGGGGGTTTGAGCGCACTGAAGCTTTCTTT	CASIRIRGFERTEAFF
17	-	TRBV24-1	TRBJ2-5	TRBD2	TGTGCCACCAGTGATGGACTAGCGGGAGTAAGGGTGGAGACCCAGTACTTC	CATSDGLAGVRVETQYF
16	-	TRBV7-6	TRBJ1-3	TRBD1	TGTGCCAGCAGCGCCGGACAGGTTGGCTCTGGAAACACCATATATTTT	CASSAGQVGSGNTIYF
15	-	TRBV5-1	TRBJ1-4	TRBD1	TGCGCCAGCAGCTCTGCAGGGACAGGGGACGAAAAACTGTTTTTT	CASSSAGTGDEKLFF
15	-	TRBV5-1	TRBJ2-5	TRBD2	TGCGCCAGCAGCTTGACTAGCGGGGTCCAAGAGACCCAGTACTTC	CASSLTSGVQETQYF
13	once	TRBV3-1/TRBV3-2	TRBJ1-3	-	TGTGCCAGCAGCCAGTACTCTGGAAACACCATATATTTT	CASSQYSGNTIYF
13	-	TRBV29-1	TRBJ2-3	-	TGCAGCGTTGAAGTGGGTAGCGGAGATACGCAGTATTTT	CSVEVGSGDTQYF
13	-	TRBV27	TRBJ2-3	-	TGTGCCAGCAGACCTTTCCTGGGGGATACGCAGTATTTT	CASRPFLGDTQYF
15	-	TRBV5-1	TRBJ2-1	TRBD2	TGCGCCAGCAGCTTGACTAGCGGGGGGGCCTGGGAGCAGTTCTTC	CASSLTSGGAWEQFF